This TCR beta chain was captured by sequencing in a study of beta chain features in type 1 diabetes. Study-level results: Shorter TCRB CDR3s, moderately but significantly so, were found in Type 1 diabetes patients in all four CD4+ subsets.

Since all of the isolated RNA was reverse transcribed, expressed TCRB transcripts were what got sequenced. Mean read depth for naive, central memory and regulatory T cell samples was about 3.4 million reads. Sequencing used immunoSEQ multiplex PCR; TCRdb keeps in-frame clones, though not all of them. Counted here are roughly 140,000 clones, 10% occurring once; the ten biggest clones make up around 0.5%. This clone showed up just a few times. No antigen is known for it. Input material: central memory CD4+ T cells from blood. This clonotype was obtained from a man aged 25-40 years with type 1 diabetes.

This CDR3 reads CASSFQTSTPEQYF. CDR3 sequence (DNA): TGTGCCAGCAGCTTTCAGACTAGCACCCCCGAGCAGTACTTC. The chain has TRBV5-6 and TRBJ2-7, with 7 positions matching TRBD2. V was clipped by 2 bases and J by 6 bases; unmatched bases: 8. This CDR3 region has 14 residues. Germline CDR1 SGHDT, CDR2 YYEEEE.